This entry describes one T cell receptor (beta chain). This receptor's antigen is unknown. No base quality values were provided; no much bigger clone lies one nucleotide off. From a lookup of the germline V gene (reference sequence), CDR1 and CDR2 are LNHDA and SQIVND. V is cut by 8 bases and J by 1 base, and the space between the germline ends is 6 bases. From the cysteine through the phenylalanine, the CDR3 covers 12 amino acids. Only the CDR3 region is kept as DNA, spanning 36 bases read in frame from base 1. Collaborating institutions collected whole blood in K2EDTA tubes following their own protocols. For TCRbeta analysis, collaborators shipped samples as frozen whole blood, isolated PBMCs, or DNA extracted from either of those sample types. This entry is derived from a study of blood T cell repertoires in COVID-19 (dated by TCRdb to 2018 to 2020). Broadly, across the study: Samples from collaborators originated in the United States, Italy and Spain and spanned both the acute and convalescent phases of COVID-19. The sample metadata nearly always contained a de-identified subject ID, COVID-19 status, age in years and sex. Samples were obtained from the ongoing ImmuneRACE study (first 160 participants) and from 950 to 1,500 subjects provided by 6 global collaborators. The dataset comprised deeply sampled blood TCRbeta repertoires from subjects exposed to, actively infected with, or recovered from COVID-19. Where available, HLA class I and class II types were obtained from metadata supplied by the sample provider rather than from assay-based typing. A freely available public database, intended as a resource for researchers studying the immune response to SARS-CoV-2, is where the repertoires were released. The material from the prospective study consisted of cDNA or gDNA derived from T cells, B-cell-depleted T cells, or PBMCs.

Summary of the overall study and its limitations: Clinical and demographic metadata were provided uncurated, with the amount varying by source and participant.

The immunoSEQ Assay, a bias-controlled multiplex PCR, was used to amplify TCRbeta CDR3 regions from genomic DNA. Turning to the authors' computational methods: The number of nucleated cells in each sample was estimated by amplification of reference gene primers within the assay. Sequence reads were collapsed and filtered to measure the absolute abundance of every unique TCRbeta CDR3 rearrangement. For each sample, productive Simpson clonality was calculated as the square root of Simpson's diversity index over productive rearrangements. The clones in this table, taken by TCRdb from immuneACCESS, are in-frame only. Not every clone is retained; where verified, under half of the shortfall comes from an unresolved V gene, and the cause of the rest is unknown. The DNA gave D and trimming, while V, J and clone size come from that table. Here the sample has around 700,000 clones; just under 90% occur a single time. The ten biggest clones cover over 0.2% of the sample.

In this chain, TRBV19 is recombined with TRBJ1-5, with an unclear D gene assignment. The sequence derives from a woman younger than 30 with acute or convalescent COVID-19. The sequencing input was peripheral blood. CDR3 reads: CASSPSNQPQHF. The nucleotide sequence is given as TGTGCCAGTTCCCCGAGCAATCAGCCCCAGCATTTT.